The 15 T cell receptor beta chains below all came from one sample that was sequenced in a study of CD8+CD57+ T cells in acquired aplastic anemia (dated by TCRdb to between 2018 and 2020). These reads were obtained on an Illumina HiSeq 2000. Genomic DNA was used as template for profiling of TCR beta VDJ combinations and CDR3 sequences. TCRdb reprocessed the public reads (quality trimming at Q25 with fastp, clone calling with MiXCR) and kept in-frame beta chains. Rows matching on CDR3 protein sequence are summarized as one entry with the most common DNA and genes. The sample includes approximately 380,000 distinct CDR3 sequences, with around 68% observed a single time. Around 4% of the sample comes from the top ten. The sample taken for sequencing was sorted CD4+, CD8+, or CD8+CD57+ T cells (not recorded which) from PBMCs. All receptors derive from a human donor in good health, serving as a control.

The rearrangement links TRBV2 to TRBJ2-7; D is unresolved. Germline V lookup: CDR1 SNHLY, CDR2 FYNNEI. This CDR3 contains 11 residues. CDR3 DNA sequence: TGTGCCAGCAGTGTAGACTGTGGGCAGTCCGTC. Residues: CASSVDCGQSV.

About this clonotype: An end of the junction does not agree with germline; a read error may underlie this. This rearrangement joins TRBV7-3 to TRBJ2-2; 10 nucleotides align to TRBD1. Germline CDR1 reads SGHTA; CDR2 reads FQGTGA. The CDR3 consists of 15 residues. The CDR3 DNA follows: TGTGCCAGCAGCTTACACGGGACAGGGGCCTACGAGCAGTTTTTT. Protein: CASSLHGTGAYEQFF.

As regards this clonotype: A much more abundant neighbour one base away suggests this may be a read error. The chain is built from TRBV10-3 and TRBJ1-5; 11 bases match TRBD1. The CDR3 extends over 13 amino acids. The germline gives CDR1 ENHRY, CDR2 SYGVKD. CDR3 sequence reads: CASRGTGGQPQRF. The CDR3 DNA reads as TGTGCCAGCAGGGGGACAGGGGGACAGCCCCAGCGTTTT.

The V gene is TRBV7-2, the J gene TRBJ1-5; D is perhaps TRBD1 (5 bases). The V end lost 5 bases, the J end lost 16 bases, and 24 bases lay between the germline ends. Per germline, CDR1 SGHTA and CDR2 FQGNSA. The CDR3 covers 14 residues. The CDR3 region is CASSEDDSKKPIHF. CDR3 coding DNA: TGTGCCAGCAGCGAGGACGACAGTAAAAAGCCCATACATTTT.

The count of this clonotype is one. The chain carries TRBV5-4 and TRBJ2-7; 8 bases fit TRBD1. Looked up from germline, CDR1 is SGHNT and CDR2 is YYREEE (reference sequence). The V segment lost 3 bases and the J segment 3 bases; nucleotides outside the gene matches: 14. This CDR3 region has 17 residues. CDR3 sequence: CASSSRGPGQEDYEQYF. DNA of the CDR3: TGTGCCAGCAGCTCGAGAGGCCCGGGACAGGAAGACTACGAGCAGTACTTC.

The genes are TRBV19 and TRBJ2-7; TRBD2 is a possible D gene (5 bases). The CDR3 runs to 16 residues. The germline V gene has CDR1 LNHDA and CDR2 SQIVND (reference sequence). The CDR3 DNA follows: TGTGCCAGCAGCTTGACACGCGGACGGGAATCACCCCTCCAGTATGTC. It is translated as CASSLTRGRESPLQYV.

The chain recombines TRBV15 with TRBJ1-2, with D maybe TRBD1 (6 bases). The germline gives CDR1 LNHNV, CDR2 YYDKDF (reference sequence). Trimming took 6 bases from V and 1 from J, leaving 9 bases between them. The CDR3 loop spans 13 amino acids. CDR3 sequence reads: CATSTGYNYGYTF. CDR3 coding DNA: TGTGCCACCAGTACAGGGTATAACTATGGCTACACCTTC.

This clonotype was counted a few times. This chain uses TRBV15 with TRBJ2-7; 7 bases are shared with TRBD2. Germline lookup yields CDR1 LNHNV and CDR2 YYDKDF (reference sequence). The CDR3 loop spans 17 amino acids. Trimming took 4 bases from V and 2 from J; bases not matched to a gene: 14. CDR3 amino acids: CATSTIAGDLGPYEQYF. The CDR3 DNA sequence: TGTGCCACCAGCACCATCGCGGGGGATCTGGGTCCCTACGAGCAGTACTTC. Together with reference TRBV15 and TRBJ2-7, the CDR3 gives the full variable domain: DAMVIQNPRYQVTQFGKPVTLSCSQTLNHNVMYWYQQKSSQAPKLLFHYYDKDFNNEADTPDNFQSRRPNTSFCFLDIRSPGLGDTAMYLCATSTIAGDLGPYEQYFGPGTRLTVT.

This sequence joins TRBV2 and TRBJ2-5; 9 nucleotides line up with TRBD2. After removal of 3 bases from V and 5 bases from J, the junction contained 7 bases not matched to a gene. The CDR3 totals 15 residues. Looked up from germline, CDR1 is SNHLY and CDR2 is FYNNEI. The CDR3 bases are TGTGCCAGCAGTGACGGCGGGGGGGCCGGGGAGACCCAGTACTTC. It yields the protein CASSDGGGAGETQYF.

As to this clonotype: Germline is not matched at one junction end, which may reflect a read error. V gene TRBV10-2 combines with J gene TRBJ1-2; TRBD1 agrees at 10 bases. Per the germline V gene, CDR1 is WSHSY and CDR2 is SAAADI. CDR3 size: 14 residues. The CDR3 loop reads CTSSGGTGVTGYTF. CDR3 DNA sequence: TGCACCAGCAGCGGCGGGACAGGGGTTACTGGCTACACCTTC.

With respect to this clonotype: A junction end diverges from the germline sequence, so it may reflect a read error. This chain connects TRBV7-3 to TRBJ2-3; TRBD2 is a possible D gene (5 bases). Germline-derived CDR1 and CDR2 are SGHTA and FQGTGA. This CDR3 has 15 amino acids. CDR3 sequence (DNA): TGCGCCAGCAGCTTAGTCGCGTCGAGCGGAGATACCCAGTATTTT. This translates into CASSLVASSGDTQYF.

The chain uses TRBV5-5 and TRBJ2-1, with 8 bases identical to TRBD1. Germline V lookup: CDR1 SGHKS, CDR2 YYEKEE (reference sequence). The CDR3 consists of 16 residues. V shed 3 bases, J shed 12 bases, and the junction held 17 bases outside the gene matches. CDR3 in DNA: TGTGCCAGCAGCTCCGCCTATTTGGGACAGGCCATGGGGCAGTTCTTC. Amino acid sequence: CASSSAYLGQAMGQFF.

On this clonotype: Given the absence of the conserved phenylalanine or tryptophan at the CDR3 end, a read error is likely. No DNA is shown, since the ends of the CDR3 on it are uncertain; the CDR3 is the one TCRdb lists. This chain connects TRBV10-2 to TRBJ1-1; the D call of TRBD1 is as the table states it, not checked on the DNA. CDR1 is WSHSY and CDR2 is SAAADI in the germline V gene. A total of 17 residues make up the CDR3, ends included. CDR3 sequence: CASSESRAGGVTQYFGP.

V gene TRBV9 combines with J gene TRBJ2-5, with 7 bases fitting TRBD2. With V trimmed by 4 bases and J by 3 bases, 6 bases remained unmatched. Germline V gives CDR1 SGDLS, CDR2 YYNGEE. This CDR3 comprises 14 residues. The CDR3 sequence: CASSLRGGEETQYF. CDR3 nucleotides: TGTGCCAGCAGCCTTCGGGGAGGGGAAGAGACCCAGTACTTC.

This clonotype has ten or more counts. The CDR3 reads CASSSNTEAFF. The CDR3 region has the DNA TGTGCCAGCAGCTCCAACACTGAAGCTTTCTTT. V and J are TRBV6-5 and TRBJ1-1; the D is unclear. Deletions cut 6 bases from V and 2 bases from J, with 4 bases between. Per the germline V gene, CDR1 is MNHEY and CDR2 is SVGAGI. The CDR3 extends over 11 amino acids.